One and the same sample provided the 5 T cell receptor beta chains below, sequenced in a study of blood T cell repertoires in COVID-19. Sequenced by immunoSEQ multiplex PCR; TCRdb stores in-frame clones only, minus some. The table has fewer than 200,000 clones, under 90% seen once. The sequencing sample was made of PBMCs or T cells enriched from blood (not recorded which). All receptors come from a man between 45 and 60 years old who had recovered from COVID-19.

The chain couples TRBV7-8 to TRBJ1-2; 9 bases are shared with TRBD1. The CDR3 contains 15 residues. Germline V gene sequence: CDR1 SGHVS, CDR2 FQNEAQ. Trimming took 2 bases from V and 8 from J; bases not matched to a gene: 9. For the CDR3, the DNA is TGTGCCAGCAGCTTAATGGGACAGGGTGCGTGGGGCTACACCTTC. Amino acids: CASSLMGQGAWGYTF.

The chain is built from TRBV10-2 and TRBJ2-1, with TRBD2 identical over 11 bases. V gave up 4 bases and J gave up 7 bases; unmatched junction bases: 12. This CDR3 has 17 residues. Germline V gives CDR1 WSHSY, CDR2 SAAADI. CDR3 residues: CASSAKLAGDPRNEQFF. CDR3 nucleotide sequence: TGCGCCAGCAGTGCGAAACTAGCGGGGGACCCCAGGAATGAGCAGTTCTTC.

The rearrangement joins TRBV12-3 or TRBV12-4 to TRBJ2-7; D not resolved. The CDR3 covers 13 residues. Trimming stripped 3 bases from V and 0 bases from J, with 6 bases between. The CDR3 region has the DNA TGTGCCAGCAGTTTGGGCAACTCCTACGAGCAGTACTTC. Translation: CASSLGNSYEQYF.

V gene TRBV18 combines with J gene TRBJ1-1; 7 positions agree with TRBD1. Germline V gene lookup returns CDR1 KGHSH and CDR2 LQKENI. CDR3 length equals 15 residues. After removal of 5 bases from V and 1 base from J, the junction contained 7 bases not matched to a gene. CDR3 sequence reads: CASSFSDRANTEAFF. Written as DNA, the CDR3 is TGTGCCAGCTCATTTTCTGACAGGGCGAACACTGAAGCTTTCTTT.

The chain couples TRBV6-5 to TRBJ1-1; D not resolved. This CDR3 has 15 amino acids. Trimming cost V 2 bases and J 5 bases, with 15 bases left between them. Germline-derived CDR1 and CDR2 are MNHEY and SVGAGI. CDR3 residues: CASSYVGSISTEAFF. In DNA, the CDR3 is TGTGCCAGCAGTTACGTGGGCAGCATATCGACTGAAGCTTTCTTT.